The clone carrying this T cell receptor beta chain was counted ten times or more. RNA transcripts gave rise to amplified TCR beta CDR3 regions. TCR CDR3 regions were first amplified by RT-PCR with HTBI primers. MiXCR, run by TCRdb on the multiplex PCR reads, gives a single entry per CDR3 protein. The sample carries around 440,000 distinct CDR3 sequences, around 14% recorded once. Germline lookup yields CDR1 SNHLY and CDR2 FYNNEI. The trim removed 5 bases at V and 1 base at J, leaving 5 bases unmatched. The CDR3 covers 14 residues. Uncontrolled infection, other autoimmune disease, pregnancy or lactation excluded patients. These data belong to a study of T cells in Graves' hyperthyroidism and ophthalmopathy.

Specimen: blood. V and J are TRBV2 and TRBJ2-7; 7 nucleotides match TRBD1. The TCR was taken from a woman younger than 30 with Graves' hyperthyroidism. CDR3 DNA sequence: TGTGCCAGCAGTTCCGACAGGGCGTCCTACGAGCAGTACTTC. Amino acid sequence: CASSSDRASYEQYF.